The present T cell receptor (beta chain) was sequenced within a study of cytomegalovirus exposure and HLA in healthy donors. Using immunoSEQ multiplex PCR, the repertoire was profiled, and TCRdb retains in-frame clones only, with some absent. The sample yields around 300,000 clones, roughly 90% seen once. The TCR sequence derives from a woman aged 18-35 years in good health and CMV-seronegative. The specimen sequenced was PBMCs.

CDR3 in amino acids: CASSPVANIQYF. DNA of the CDR3: TGTGCCAGTAGTCCAGTAGCAAACATTCAGTACTTC. The chain has TRBV19 and TRBJ2-4; D gene uncertain. This CDR3 contains 12 residues. In germline, CDR1 is LNHDA, CDR2 SQIVND (reference sequence). V was trimmed by 5 bases and J by 6 bases, leaving 8 bases between them. The full variable domain, rest sourced from reference TRBV19 and TRBJ2-4, is DGGITQSPKYLFRKEGQNVTLSCEQNLNHDAMYWYRQDPGQGLRLIYYSQIVNDFQKGDIAEGYSVSREKKESFPLTVTSAQKNPTAFYLCASSPVANIQYFGAGTRLSVL.